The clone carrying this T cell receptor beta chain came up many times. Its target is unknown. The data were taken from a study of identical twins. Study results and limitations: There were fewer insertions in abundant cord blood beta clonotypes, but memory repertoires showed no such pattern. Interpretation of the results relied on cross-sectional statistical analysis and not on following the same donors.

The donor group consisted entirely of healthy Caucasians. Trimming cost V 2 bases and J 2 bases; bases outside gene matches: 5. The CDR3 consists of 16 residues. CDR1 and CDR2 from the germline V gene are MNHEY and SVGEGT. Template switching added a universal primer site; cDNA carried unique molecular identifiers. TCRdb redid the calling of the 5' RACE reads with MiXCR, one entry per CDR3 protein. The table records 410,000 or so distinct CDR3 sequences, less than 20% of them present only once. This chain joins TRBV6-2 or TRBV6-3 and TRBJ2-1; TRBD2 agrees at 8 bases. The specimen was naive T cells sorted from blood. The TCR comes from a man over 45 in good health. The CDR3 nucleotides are TGTGCCAGCAGTTACGGGTCGGGGGGGACCTACAATGAGCAGTTCTTC. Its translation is CASSYGSGGTYNEQFF.